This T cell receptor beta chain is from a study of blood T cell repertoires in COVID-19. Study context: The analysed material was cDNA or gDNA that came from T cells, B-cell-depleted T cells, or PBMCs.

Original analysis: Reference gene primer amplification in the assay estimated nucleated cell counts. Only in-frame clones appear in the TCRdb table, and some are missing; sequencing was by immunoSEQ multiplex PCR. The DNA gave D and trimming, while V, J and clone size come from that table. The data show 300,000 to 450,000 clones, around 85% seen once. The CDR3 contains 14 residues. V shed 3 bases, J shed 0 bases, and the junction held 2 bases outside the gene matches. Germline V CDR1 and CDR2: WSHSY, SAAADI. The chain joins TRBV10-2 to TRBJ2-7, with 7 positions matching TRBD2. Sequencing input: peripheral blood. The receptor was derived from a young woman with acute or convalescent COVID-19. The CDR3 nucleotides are TGCGCCAGCAGTGACACGGGGGGCTCCTACGAGCAGTACTTC. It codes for CASSDTGGSYEQYF.